This is a list of T cell receptor beta chains from one sample in a study of blood T cell repertoires in COVID-19. Profiling relied on immunoSEQ multiplex PCR, and the TCRdb table lists in-frame clones only, not all of them. Altogether about 130,000 clones are present, about 89% being singletons, with the ten largest covering about an eighth. The sample consisted of peripheral blood. The receptor set was obtained from a woman aged 70-85 years with COVID-19, enrolled during active disease. The CDR3 runs from the conserved cysteine through the conserved F or W. Each record gives: V gene, D gene, J gene, clone size, CDR3 protein, CDR3 DNA. The D gene is left open where the match is weak. Rows give clone size only sometimes, using once, few, many, or a class for an expanded clone.

>TRBV5-1|NA|TRBJ2-7|NA
CASSSSSYEQYF
TGCGCCAGCAGCTCATCCTCCTACGAGCAGTACTTC
>TRBV2|NA|TRBJ1-1|NA
CASSLGPLNTEAFF
TGTGCCAGCAGTTTGGGCCCCCTGAACACTGAAGCTTTCTTT
>TRBV3-1/TRBV3-2|NA|TRBJ1-2|few
CASSLRGGAATNYGYTF
TGTGCCAGCAGCCTCCGAGGTGGGGCAGCGACTAACTATGGCTACACCTTC
>TRBV7-2|TRBD1|TRBJ2-7|NA
CASSTGTGTFRQYF
TGTGCCAGCAGTACCGGGACAGGAACCTTTCGGCAGTACTTC
>TRBV28|TRBD1|TRBJ1-3|NA
CASSSGQGTSAIYF
TGTGCCAGCAGTTCGGGACAGGGTACTTCGGCCATATATTTT
>TRBV28|TRBD1|TRBJ2-3|few
CASSPGQVTDTQYF
TGTGCCAGCAGTCCGGGACAGGTTACAGATACGCAGTATTTT
>TRBV9|TRBD2|TRBJ2-2|once
CASSVGTSSAGELFF
TGTGCCAGCAGCGTCGGGACTAGCAGCGCCGGGGAGCTGTTTTTT
>TRBV27|NA|TRBJ1-4|NA
CASTPRQGLGKLFF
TGTGCCAGCACCCCGCGGCAGGGGTTGGGAAAACTGTTTTTT
>TRBV30|NA|TRBJ2-1|few
CAWTLDTYNEQFF
TGTGCCTGGACCCTCGACACATACAATGAGCAGTTCTTC
>TRBV28|TRBD1|TRBJ1-6|NA
CASSRTGGADNSPLHF
TGTGCCAGCAGCCGGACAGGGGGCGCGGATAATTCACCCCTCCACTTT
>TRBV28|TRBD1|TRBJ1-6|once
CASSIALQGWVNSPLHF
TGTGCCAGCAGTATAGCCTTACAGGGGTGGGTTAATTCACCCCTCCACTTT
>TRBV28|NA|TRBJ1-6|NA
CASSGYSPLHF
TGTGCCAGCAGCGGGTATTCACCCCTCCACTTT
>TRBV18|TRBD2|TRBJ2-5|NA
CASSHGLAGGPLQETQYF
TGTGCCAGCTCACATGGACTAGCGGGGGGACCACTTCAAGAGACCCAGTACTTC
>TRBV5-5|TRBD2|TRBJ2-3|NA
CASSLTSGAYTDTQYF
TGTGCCAGCAGCTTGACTAGCGGGGCCTACACAGATACGCAGTATTTT
>TRBV7-2|NA|TRBJ1-6|NA
CASSLGPYNSPLHF
TGTGCCAGCAGCTTAGGTCCATATAATTCACCCCTCCACTTT
>TRBV3-1/TRBV3-2|NA|TRBJ1-6|NA
CASSINRDEDSPLHF
TGTGCCAGCAGCATAAACAGGGATGAGGATTCACCCCTCCACTTT
>TRBV5-1|NA|TRBJ1-1|NA
CASSLEGAEAFF
TGCGCCAGCAGCTTGGAAGGGGCTGAAGCTTTCTTT
>TRBV6-2/TRBV6-3|TRBD2|TRBJ2-3|NA
CASSYLLAGGPSTDTQYF
TGTGCCAGCAGTTACCTCCTAGCGGGGGGGCCAAGCACAGATACGCAGTATTTT
>TRBV19|NA|TRBJ1-2|NA
CASSIDLGGYYGYTF
TGTGCCAGTAGTATAGATCTAGGCGGTTACTATGGCTACACCTTC
>TRBV13|NA|TRBJ2-3|NA
CASSRQYTSGTINTDTQYF
TGTGCCAGCAGCCGACAATACACGTCCGGGACAATCAACACAGATACGCAGTATTTT
>TRBV3-1/TRBV3-2|TRBD1|TRBJ1-2|NA
CASSQERYGQGASYTF
TGTGCCAGCAGCCAAGAAAGATACGGACAGGGGGCTTCCTACACCTTC
>TRBV27|TRBD2|TRBJ2-1|NA
CASSPRRGGHGEQFF
TGTGCCAGCAGTCCGAGGCGGGGGGGTCATGGTGAGCAGTTCTTC
>TRBV24-1|TRBD2|TRBJ2-2|NA
CATSDFGLAGPAGELFF
TGTGCCACCAGTGATTTTGGACTAGCGGGACCCGCCGGGGAGCTGTTTTTT
>TRBV29-1|NA|TRBJ1-2|few
CSSGSVAGSYGYTF
TGCAGCTCTGGCTCCGTCGCAGGGTCTTATGGCTACACCTTC
>TRBV19|TRBD1|TRBJ1-6|NA
CASTYERQGLSPLHF
TGTGCCAGTACCTACGAAAGACAGGGCCTTTCACCCCTCCACTTT
>TRBV7-9|NA|TRBJ2-1|NA
CASSSTGVPVGDEQFF
TGTGCCAGCAGCTCGACAGGTGTGCCAGTAGGTGATGAGCAGTTCTTC
>TRBV5-1|TRBD1|TRBJ1-1|NA
CASSIRGLGNTEAFF
TGCGCCAGCAGCATCAGGGGGCTGGGGAACACTGAAGCTTTCTTT
>TRBV7-9|NA|TRBJ1-3|NA
CASSLFSRDSGNTIYF
TGTGCCAGCAGCTTATTTTCGCGAGACAGCGGAAACACCATATATTTT
>TRBV27|NA|TRBJ1-5|NA
CASSLRGRGNQPQHF
TGTGCCAGCAGTTTAAGAGGGAGAGGCAATCAGCCCCAGCATTTT
>TRBV5-1|NA|TRBJ2-5|NA
CASSLGVGAGPNQETQYF
TGCGCCAGCAGCTTGGGAGTGGGCGCAGGCCCGAACCAAGAGACCCAGTACTTC
>TRBV27|TRBD2|TRBJ2-1|NA
CASSLSGTSGNNEQFF
TGTGCCAGCAGTTTATCGGGGACTAGCGGCAACAATGAGCAGTTCTTC
>TRBV18|NA|TRBJ1-1|NA
CASSLSVTQNTEAFF
TGTGCCAGCTCTCTCTCCGTTACACAGAACACTGAAGCTTTCTTT
>TRBV7-2|NA|TRBJ2-4|NA
CASTISEAGRLAKNIQYF
TGTGCCAGCACCATCTCCGAGGCGGGGAGACTAGCCAAAAACATTCAGTACTTC
>TRBV12-3/TRBV12-4|NA|TRBJ1-6|NA
CASSFGPPLHF
TGTGCCAGCAGTTTCGGTCCACCCCTCCACTTT
>TRBV6-5|NA|TRBJ1-6|NA
CASSSQGLGSPLHF
TGTGCCAGCAGTTCACAGGGTCTGGGGTCACCCCTCCACTTT
>TRBV28|NA|TRBJ1-4|NA
CASSSYRVTEKLFF
TGTGCCAGCAGCTCATACCGGGTGACTGAAAAACTGTTTTTT
>TRBV7-3|TRBD1|TRBJ2-2|NA
CASSKTGINTGELFF
TGTGCCAGCAGCAAGACAGGGATTAACACCGGGGAGCTGTTTTTT